The next 23 T cell receptor beta chains were all read from a single sample in a study of neurological immune-mediated disorders. TCRdb itself ran the 5' RACE reads through MiXCR, one entry per CDR3 protein. Of some 30,000 distinct CDR3 sequences in the sample, around 14% were seen once. The sample taken for sequencing was PBMCs. Source of these receptors: a man aged 70-80 years in good health.

This clonotype was counted many times. This chain joins TRBV5-4 and TRBJ1-5, with D maybe TRBD1 (6 bases). Germline V gives CDR1 SGHNT, CDR2 YYREEE (reference sequence). Trimming pared 4 bases from V and 5 bases from J, leaving 13 bases between. This CDR3 is built from 14 residues. The CDR3 bases are TGTGCCAGCAGCCCCCACCCAGGGGATCAGCCCCAGCATTTT. The encoded protein is CASSPHPGDQPQHF.

Ten or more counts support this clonotype. The chain combines TRBV6-5 with TRBJ2-1; D may be TRBD1 (7 bases). The V and J ends lost 0 bases and 0 bases respectively, with 12 bases between them. Germline assignment: CDR1 MNHEY and CDR2 SVGAGI. The CDR3 is 17 residues long. This CDR3 is CASSYSSGGSSYNEQFF. The DNA for the CDR3 is TGTGCCAGCAGTTACTCGTCAGGGGGGAGCTCCTACAATGAGCAGTTCTTC.

This clonotype was seen many times. The chain recombines TRBV7-2 with TRBJ2-7; 9 positions agree with TRBD1. V gave up 5 bases and J gave up 4 bases; unmatched junction bases: 6. Germline CDR1 and CDR2: SGHTA and FQGNSA. The CDR3 runs to 14 residues. The CDR3 DNA follows: TGTGCCAGCAGCCGGGACAGGGTCTCTTACGAGCAGTACTTC. Translating gives CASSRDRVSYEQYF.

This chain uses TRBV6-2 or TRBV6-3 with TRBJ2-7; 8 nucleotides agree with TRBD1. Germline V gene sequence: CDR1 MNHEY, CDR2 SVGEGT. The V gene end was trimmed by 6 bases and the J gene end by 4 bases; junction bases not matched to a gene: 8. The length of the CDR3 is 14 residues. The CDR3 DNA is TGTGCCAGCAGCCCCTCAGGGGGCGATTACGAGCAGTACTTC. Translated: CASSPSGGDYEQYF.

The chain is built from TRBV25-1 and TRBJ2-7, with 9 bases matching TRBD2. This CDR3 has 15 residues. The germline gives CDR1 MGHDK, CDR2 SYGVNS. With V trimmed by 2 bases and J by 0 bases, 2 bases remained unmatched. CDR3 residues: CASSEAGGPSYEQYF. The CDR3 DNA sequence: TGTGCCAGCAGTGAAGCGGGGGGGCCCTCCTACGAGCAGTACTTC.

This clonotype was counted many times. The V gene is TRBV3-1, the J gene TRBJ2-7; a weak D match, TRBD2 (5 bases). Germline loops: CDR1 LGHDT, CDR2 YNNKEL (reference sequence). The CDR3 spans 14 residues. Trimming pared 4 bases from V and 2 bases from J, leaving 12 bases between. The CDR3 region is CASSPGWGAYEQYF. As DNA, the CDR3 is TGTGCCAGCAGCCCGGGATGGGGAGCCTACGAGCAGTACTTC.

This clonotype was counted at least ten times. This chain joins TRBV18 and TRBJ2-7, with TRBD1 matching 9 bases. The CDR3 sequence is 14 residues long. V dropped 0 bases and J dropped 3; count of bases not matched to a gene: 0. Germline CDR1 KGHSH, CDR2 LQKENI. CDR3 sequence: CASSPPTGGYEQYF. The CDR3 nucleotides are TGTGCCAGCTCACCACCGACAGGGGGCTACGAGCAGTACTTC.

This clonotype was found many times. This chain uses TRBV6-5 with TRBJ2-7, with TRBD1 identical over 12 bases. V was pared by 7 bases and J by 4 bases, with 8 bases of the junction left unmatched. This CDR3 region has 15 residues. Germline CDR1 reads MNHEY; CDR2 reads SVGAGI. Here the CDR3 reads CASNAGTGGRYEQYF. CDR3 nucleotides: TGTGCCAGCAATGCCGGGACAGGGGGCAGGTACGAGCAGTACTTC.

This clonotype was observed many times. This chain links TRBV7-2 with TRBJ2-1; 7 positions match TRBD1. The CDR3 has 15 residues. Trimming at V came to 3 bases and at J to 9 bases, leaving 11 bases not matched to a gene. Germline-derived CDR1 and CDR2 are SGHTA and FQGNSA. CDR3 in DNA: TGTGCCAGCAGCTTCACCTCAGGGACAGACGTTGAGCAGTTCTTC. It codes for CASSFTSGTDVEQFF.

This clonotype has a count of ten or more. The chain combines TRBV6-2 or TRBV6-3 with TRBJ2-5, with a tentative D call TRBD1 (5 bases). Trimming took 2 bases from V and 5 from J, leaving 21 bases between them. Per germline, CDR1 MNHEY and CDR2 SVGEGT. The CDR3 is made up of 17 amino acids. As DNA, the CDR3 is TGTGCCAGCAGTTACAAGACAGCCACTACACCTCATGAGACCCAGTACTTC. Its protein product is CASSYKTATTPHETQYF.

This clonotype was seen many times. The gene calls are TRBV7-3 and TRBJ2-3; D is possibly TRBD2 (5 bases). The ends were cut back, 2 bases at V and 6 bases at J, with 9 bases in the middle. Per the germline V gene, CDR1 is SGHTA and CDR2 is FQGTGA. This CDR3 is 13 amino acids long. CDR3 sequence (DNA): TGTGCCAGCAGCTTACCGGGGTCGGATACGCAGTATTTT. This gives the protein CASSLPGSDTQYF.

This clonotype has at least ten counts. V usage is TRBV15 and J usage is TRBJ2-3, with 13 bases identical to TRBD2. Germline assignment: CDR1 LNHNV and CDR2 YYDKDF (reference sequence). J was trimmed by 3 bases and V by 1 base; bases with no gene match: 4. This CDR3 contains 17 residues. The CDR3: CATSRGGLAGATDTQYF. The CDR3 bases are TGTGCCACCAGCAGAGGAGGACTAGCGGGGGCAACAGATACGCAGTATTTT.

This clonotype has ten or more counts. The chain uses TRBV20-1 and TRBJ2-7; D unclear. Germline-derived CDR1 and CDR2 are DFQATT and SNEGSKA (reference sequence). The V end was cut by 3 bases, the J end by 2 bases, with 17 bases between. The CDR3 runs 15 residues. DNA for the CDR3: TGCAGTGCTAGCGGCTCTGGCGCTTTCGCCTACGAGCAGTACTTC. Protein: CSASGSGAFAYEQYF.

The sample holds many counts of this clonotype. The chain links TRBV21-1 to TRBJ2-5; TRBD1 reflects the table's D call only, with no check against the DNA. TRBV21-1 is reported as a pseudogene. CDR3 length: 14 residues. DNA of the CDR3: TGTGCCAGCAGCAAGGAGCAGGGGGGAGAGACCCAGTACTTC. Translation gives CASSKEQGGETQYF.

This clonotype was detected many times. The chain is built from TRBV3-1 and TRBJ1-2; D gene uncertain. This CDR3 has 15 residues. Per the germline V gene, CDR1 is LGHDT and CDR2 is YNNKEL (reference sequence). Trimming stripped 0 bases from V and 0 bases from J, with 8 bases between. The CDR3 sequence is CASSQEFTANYGYTF. Written as DNA, the CDR3 is TGTGCCAGCAGCCAAGAGTTTACAGCTAACTATGGCTACACCTTC. Together with reference TRBV3-1 and TRBJ1-2, the CDR3 gives the full variable domain: DTAVSQTPKYLVTQMGNDKSIKCEQNLGHDTMYWYKQDSKKFLKIMFSYNNKELIINETVPNRFSPKSPDKAHLNLHINSLELGDSAVYFCASSQEFTANYGYTFGSGTRLTVV.

The chain has TRBV30 and TRBJ2-7; 9 nucleotides agree with TRBD1. The germline gives CDR1 GTSNPN, CDR2 SVGIG (reference sequence). J gave up 5 bases and V 0 bases, and 8 bases lay outside the gene matches. This CDR3 has 15 amino acids. This CDR3 reads CAWSVPGTGFDEQYF. The CDR3, as DNA: TGTGCCTGGAGTGTACCCGGGACAGGGTTCGACGAGCAGTACTTC.

The table lists this clonotype with many counts. The chain uses TRBV5-1 and TRBJ1-2, with D unresolved. The ends were cut back, 0 bases at V and 5 bases at J, with 8 bases in the middle. CDR1 and CDR2 (germline): SGHRS, YFSETQ. The CDR3 runs to 13 residues. DNA for the CDR3: TGCGCCAGCAGCTTGGGGAAGGGTTATGGCTACACCTTC. This codes for CASSLGKGYGYTF.

The sample holds many counts of this clonotype. The genes are TRBV5-1 and TRBJ2-7; 8 nucleotides agree with TRBD1. The V gene's germline CDR1 is SGHRS and CDR2 YFSETQ. Trimming took 3 bases from V and 6 from J; bases not matched to a gene: 5. The CDR3 consists of 13 residues. CDR3 DNA sequence: TGCGCCAGCAGCTCGGACAGGGTGGGCGAGCAGTACTTC. Its protein is CASSSDRVGEQYF. The whole variable domain, filled in from reference TRBV5-1 and TRBJ2-7, reads KAGVTQTPRYLIKTRGQQVTLSCSPISGHRSVSWYQQTPGQGLQFLFEYFSETQRNKGNFPGRFSGRQFSNSRSEMNVSTLELGDSALYLCASSSDRVGEQYFGPGTRLTVT.

J is TRBJ1-5 and V is TRBV27; 8 bases are a match to TRBD1. V trimming: 8 bases; J trimming: 0 bases; junction bases outside the gene matches: 12. CDR1 MNHEY and CDR2 SMNVEV come from the germline V gene (reference sequence). The CDR3 spans 17 residues. The DNA for the CDR3 is TGTGCCAGCGGGCCCGGACAGGGACAATATAGCAATCAGCCCCAGCATTTT. Its translation: CASGPGQGQYSNQPQHF.

The table lists this clonotype with many counts. The genes are TRBV7-2 and TRBJ2-5, with D uncertain. Trimming removed 1 base at V and 6 bases at J, with 9 bases between. The V gene's germline CDR1 is SGHTA and CDR2 FQGNSA. The CDR3 is made up of 13 amino acids. CDR3 nucleotides: TGTGCCAGCAGCTTAGACCAGTTACAGACCCAGTACTTC. It encodes CASSLDQLQTQYF.

This clonotype was seen at least ten times. The genes are TRBV9 and TRBJ2-1, with D unclear. The CDR3 consists of 15 residues. Germline V gives CDR1 SGDLS, CDR2 YYNGEE. The V end lost 4 bases, the J end lost 0 bases, and 11 bases lay between the germline ends. In DNA form, the CDR3 reads TGTGCCAGCAGCTACACACCGAGCTCCTACAATGAGCAGTTCTTC. Its translation: CASSYTPSSYNEQFF.

This clonotype came up many times. The CDR3 loop is CASRRTGGQETQYF. The CDR3 DNA reads TGTGCCAGCAGGAGGACAGGGGGGCAAGAGACCCAGTACTTC. This chain uses TRBV14 with TRBJ2-5; 10 positions match TRBD1. Germline V gene data show CDR1 as SGHDN and CDR2 as FVKESK. V lost 6 bases, J lost 2 bases, and 3 bases stayed unmatched. CDR3 length: 14 amino acids.

This clonotype was observed many times. The chain has TRBV20-1 and TRBJ1-1, with D perhaps TRBD1 (6 bases). Per the germline V gene, CDR1 is DFQATT and CDR2 is SNEGSKA (reference sequence). CDR3 length: 14 amino acids. Trimming cost V 6 bases and J 6 bases, with 20 bases left between them. CDR3 in amino acids: CSATKGGLLAEAFF. In DNA form, the CDR3 reads TGCAGTGCCACTAAGGGGGGGCTGTTGGCTGAAGCTTTCTTT.